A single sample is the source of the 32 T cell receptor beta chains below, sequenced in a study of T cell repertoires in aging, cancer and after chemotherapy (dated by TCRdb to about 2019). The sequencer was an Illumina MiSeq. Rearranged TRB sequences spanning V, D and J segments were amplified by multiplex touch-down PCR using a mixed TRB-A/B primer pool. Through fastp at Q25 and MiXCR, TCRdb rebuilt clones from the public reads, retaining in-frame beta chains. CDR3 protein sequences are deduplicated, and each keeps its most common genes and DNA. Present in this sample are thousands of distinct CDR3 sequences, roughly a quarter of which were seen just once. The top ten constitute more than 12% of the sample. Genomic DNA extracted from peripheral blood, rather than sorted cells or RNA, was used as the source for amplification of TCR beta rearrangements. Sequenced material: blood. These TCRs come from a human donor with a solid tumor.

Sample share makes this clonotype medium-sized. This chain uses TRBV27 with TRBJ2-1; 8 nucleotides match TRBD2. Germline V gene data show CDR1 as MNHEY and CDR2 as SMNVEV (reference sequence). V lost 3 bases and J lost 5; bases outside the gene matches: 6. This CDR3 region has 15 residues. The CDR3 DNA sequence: TGTGCCAGCAGTTTTCCTCGGGAGGGGAACAATGAGCAGTTCTTC. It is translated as CASSFPREGNNEQFF.

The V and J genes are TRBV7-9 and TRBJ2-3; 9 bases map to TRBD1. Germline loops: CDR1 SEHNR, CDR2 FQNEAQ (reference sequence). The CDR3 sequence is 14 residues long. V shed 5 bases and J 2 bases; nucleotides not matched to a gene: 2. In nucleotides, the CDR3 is TGTGCCAGCAGCCTACAGGGGGCCACAGATACGCAGTATTTT. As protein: CASSLQGATDTQYF.

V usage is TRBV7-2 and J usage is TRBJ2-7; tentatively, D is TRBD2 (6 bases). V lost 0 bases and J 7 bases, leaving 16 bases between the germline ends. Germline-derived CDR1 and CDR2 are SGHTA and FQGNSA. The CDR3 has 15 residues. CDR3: CASSLAGTQYAEQYF. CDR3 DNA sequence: TGTGCCAGCAGCTTAGCCGGGACTCAGTACGCGGAGCAGTACTTC.

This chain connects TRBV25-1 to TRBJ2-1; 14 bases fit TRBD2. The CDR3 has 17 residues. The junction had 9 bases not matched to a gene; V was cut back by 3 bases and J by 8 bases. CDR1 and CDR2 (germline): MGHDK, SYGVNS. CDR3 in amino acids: CASSDGTSGSQGHEQFF. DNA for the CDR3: TGTGCCAGCAGTGATGGGACTAGCGGGAGTCAGGGCCATGAGCAGTTCTTC.

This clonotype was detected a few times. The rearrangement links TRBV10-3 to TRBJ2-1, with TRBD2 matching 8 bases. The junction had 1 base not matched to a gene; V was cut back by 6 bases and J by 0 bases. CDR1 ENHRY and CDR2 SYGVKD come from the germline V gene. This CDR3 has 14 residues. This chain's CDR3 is CAIRSGSSYNEQFF. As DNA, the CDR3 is TGTGCCATCAGGAGCGGGAGCTCCTACAATGAGCAGTTCTTC.

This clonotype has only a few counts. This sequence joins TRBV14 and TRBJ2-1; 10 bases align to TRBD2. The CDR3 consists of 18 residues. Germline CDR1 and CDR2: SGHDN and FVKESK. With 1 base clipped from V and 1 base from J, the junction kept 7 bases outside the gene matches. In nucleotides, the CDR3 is TGTGCCAGCAGCCAAGTCCAGTCTAGCGGGAGATCCTACAATGAGCAGTTCTTC. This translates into CASSQVQSSGRSYNEQFF.

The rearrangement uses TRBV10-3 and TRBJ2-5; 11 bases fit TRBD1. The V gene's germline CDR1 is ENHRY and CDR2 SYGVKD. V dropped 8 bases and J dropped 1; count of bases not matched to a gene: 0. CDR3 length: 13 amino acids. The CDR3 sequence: CAIGQGAQETQYF. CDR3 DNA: TGTGCCATCGGACAGGGGGCCCAAGAGACCCAGTACTTC.

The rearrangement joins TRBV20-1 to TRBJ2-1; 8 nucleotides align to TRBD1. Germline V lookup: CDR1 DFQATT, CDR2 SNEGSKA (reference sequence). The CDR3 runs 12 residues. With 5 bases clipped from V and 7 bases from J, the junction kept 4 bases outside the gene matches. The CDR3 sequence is CSALRQGNEQFF. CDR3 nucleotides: TGCAGTGCTCTTAGACAGGGGAATGAGCAGTTCTTC.

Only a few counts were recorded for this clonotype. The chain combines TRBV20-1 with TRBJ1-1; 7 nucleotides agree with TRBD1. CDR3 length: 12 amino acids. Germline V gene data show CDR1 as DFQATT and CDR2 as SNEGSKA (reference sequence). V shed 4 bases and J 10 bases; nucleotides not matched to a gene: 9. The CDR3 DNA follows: TGCAGTGCTACTACAGGGGATTGGGGAGCTTTCTTT. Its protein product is CSATTGDWGAFF.

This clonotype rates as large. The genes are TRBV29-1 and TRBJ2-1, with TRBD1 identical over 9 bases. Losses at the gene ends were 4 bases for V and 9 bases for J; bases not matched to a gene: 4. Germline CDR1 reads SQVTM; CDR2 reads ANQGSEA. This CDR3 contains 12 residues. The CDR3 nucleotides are TGCAGCGTTGGGGACAGGGAGCTTGAGCAGTTCTTC. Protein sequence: CSVGDRELEQFF.

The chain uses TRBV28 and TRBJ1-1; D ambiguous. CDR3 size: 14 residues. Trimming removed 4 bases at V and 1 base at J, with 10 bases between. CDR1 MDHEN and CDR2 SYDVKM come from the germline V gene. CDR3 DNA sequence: TGTGCCAGCAGTTCGAGTGCGGGGAACACTGAAGCTTTCTTT. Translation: CASSSSAGNTEAFF.

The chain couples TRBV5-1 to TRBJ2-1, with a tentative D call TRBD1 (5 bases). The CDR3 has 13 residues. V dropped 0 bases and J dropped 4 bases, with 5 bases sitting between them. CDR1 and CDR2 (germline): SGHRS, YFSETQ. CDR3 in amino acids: CASSLGQYNEQFF. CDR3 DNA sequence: TGCGCCAGCAGCTTGGGACAGTACAATGAGCAGTTCTTC.

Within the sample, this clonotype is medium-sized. The DNA of the CDR3 is TGTGCCAGCTCACCACGAGCCACTAGCGGGGGCTCCTACAATGAGCAGTTCTTC. Translation: CASSPRATSGGSYNEQFF. The chain couples TRBV18 to TRBJ2-1, with TRBD2 identical over 11 bases. This CDR3 is built from 18 residues. In germline, CDR1 is KGHSH, CDR2 LQKENI. Germline trimming cut 1 base from V and 0 bases from J; bases unmatched to any gene: 5.

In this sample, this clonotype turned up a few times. CDR3 amino acids: CATSHTGQSGDEQFF. The CDR3 nucleotides are TGTGCCACCAGTCACACGGGACAGTCAGGCGATGAGCAGTTCTTC. The chain combines TRBV24-1 with TRBJ2-1, with 7 positions matching TRBD1. After removal of 6 bases from V and 8 bases from J, the junction contained 12 bases not matched to a gene. Germline CDR1 is KGHDR and CDR2 is SFDVKD. The CDR3 covers 15 residues.

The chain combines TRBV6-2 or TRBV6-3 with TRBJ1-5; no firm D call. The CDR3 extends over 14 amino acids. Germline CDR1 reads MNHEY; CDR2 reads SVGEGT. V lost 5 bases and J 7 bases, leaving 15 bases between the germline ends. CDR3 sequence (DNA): TGTGCCAGCAGTGCCCTGGGGTACGGGCAGCCCCAGCATTTT. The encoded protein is CASSALGYGQPQHF.

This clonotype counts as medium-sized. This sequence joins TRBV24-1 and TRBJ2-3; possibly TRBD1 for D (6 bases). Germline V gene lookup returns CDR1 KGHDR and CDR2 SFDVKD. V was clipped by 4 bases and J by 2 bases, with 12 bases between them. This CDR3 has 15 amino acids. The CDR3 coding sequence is TGTGCCACCAGTGAGGCGACAGGTTTCACAGATACGCAGTATTTT. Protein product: CATSEATGFTDTQYF.

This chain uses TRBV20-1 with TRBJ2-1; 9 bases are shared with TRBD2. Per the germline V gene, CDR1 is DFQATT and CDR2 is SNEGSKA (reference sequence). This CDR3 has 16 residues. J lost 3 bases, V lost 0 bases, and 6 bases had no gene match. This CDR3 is CSARDPLAGVYNEQFF. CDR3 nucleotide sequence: TGCAGTGCTAGAGATCCCTTAGCGGGGGTCTACAATGAGCAGTTCTTC.

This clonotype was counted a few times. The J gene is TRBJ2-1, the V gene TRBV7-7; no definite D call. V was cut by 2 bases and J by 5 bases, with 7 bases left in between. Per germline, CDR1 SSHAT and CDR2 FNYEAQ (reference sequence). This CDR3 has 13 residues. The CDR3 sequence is CASSLYRNNEQFF. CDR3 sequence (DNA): TGTGCCAGCAGCTTATATAGAAACAATGAGCAGTTCTTC.

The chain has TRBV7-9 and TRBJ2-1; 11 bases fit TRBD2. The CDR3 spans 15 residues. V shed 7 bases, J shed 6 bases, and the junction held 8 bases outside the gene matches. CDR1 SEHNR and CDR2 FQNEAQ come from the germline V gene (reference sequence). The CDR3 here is CASTKLAGEGNEQFF. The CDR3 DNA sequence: TGTGCCAGCACCAAACTAGCGGGAGAGGGCAATGAGCAGTTCTTC.

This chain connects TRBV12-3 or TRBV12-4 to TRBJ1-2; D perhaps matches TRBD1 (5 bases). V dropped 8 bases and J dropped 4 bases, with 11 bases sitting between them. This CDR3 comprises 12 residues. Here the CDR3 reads CASGRDSYGYTF. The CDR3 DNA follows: TGTGCCAGCGGTCGGGACTCCTATGGCTACACCTTC.

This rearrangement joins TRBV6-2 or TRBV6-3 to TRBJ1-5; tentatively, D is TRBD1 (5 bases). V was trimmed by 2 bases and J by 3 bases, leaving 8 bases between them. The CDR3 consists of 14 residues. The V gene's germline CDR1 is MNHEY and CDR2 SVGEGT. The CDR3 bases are TGTGCCAGCAGTTACATCAGGGACAATCAGCCCCAGCATTTT. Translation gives CASSYIRDNQPQHF.

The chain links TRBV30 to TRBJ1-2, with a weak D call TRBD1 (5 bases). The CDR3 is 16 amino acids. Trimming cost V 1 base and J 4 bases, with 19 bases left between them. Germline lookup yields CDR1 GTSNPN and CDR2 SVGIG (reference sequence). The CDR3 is CAWSAPRGEGLYGYTF. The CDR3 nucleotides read TGTGCCTGGAGTGCCCCTCGGGGGGAAGGGCTCTATGGCTACACCTTC.

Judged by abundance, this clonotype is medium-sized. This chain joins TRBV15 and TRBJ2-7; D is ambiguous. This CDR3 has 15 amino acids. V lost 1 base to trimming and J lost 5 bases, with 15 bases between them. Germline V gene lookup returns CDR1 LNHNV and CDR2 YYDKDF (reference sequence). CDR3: CATSRGKGIGNEQYF. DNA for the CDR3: TGTGCCACCAGCAGAGGAAAGGGAATCGGCAACGAGCAGTACTTC. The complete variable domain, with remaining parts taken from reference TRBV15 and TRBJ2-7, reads DAMVIQNPRYQVTQFGKPVTLSCSQTLNHNVMYWYQQKSSQAPKLLFHYYDKDFNNEADTPDNFQSRRPNTSFCFLDIRSPGLGDTAMYLCATSRGKGIGNEQYFGPGTRLTVT.

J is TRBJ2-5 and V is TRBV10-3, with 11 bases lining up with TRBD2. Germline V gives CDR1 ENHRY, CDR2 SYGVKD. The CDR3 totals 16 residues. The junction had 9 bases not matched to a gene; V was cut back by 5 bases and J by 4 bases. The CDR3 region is CAISSSLAGGAETQYF. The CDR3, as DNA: TGTGCCATCAGTAGTTCCCTAGCGGGAGGTGCAGAGACCCAGTACTTC.

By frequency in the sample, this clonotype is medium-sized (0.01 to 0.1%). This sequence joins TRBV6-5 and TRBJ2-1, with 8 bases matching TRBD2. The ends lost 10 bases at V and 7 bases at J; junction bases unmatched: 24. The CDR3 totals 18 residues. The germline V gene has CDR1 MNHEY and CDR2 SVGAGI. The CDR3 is CATKRISSGSPLRNEQFF. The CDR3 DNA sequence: TGTGCCACCAAAAGAATATCTAGCGGGTCCCCCCTAAGGAATGAGCAGTTCTTC.

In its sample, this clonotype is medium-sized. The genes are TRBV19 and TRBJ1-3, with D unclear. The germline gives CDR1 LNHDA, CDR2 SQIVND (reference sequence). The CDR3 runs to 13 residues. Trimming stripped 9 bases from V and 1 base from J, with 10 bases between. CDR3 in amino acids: CASSLESGNTIYF. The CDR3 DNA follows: TGTGCCAGCAGCTTGGAGTCTGGAAACACCATATATTTT. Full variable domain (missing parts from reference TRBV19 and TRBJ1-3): DGGITQSPKYLFRKEGQNVTLSCEQNLNHDAMYWYRQDPGQGLRLIYYSQIVNDFQKGDIAEGYSVSREKKESFPLTVTSAQKNPTAFYLCASSLESGNTIYFGEGSWLTVV.

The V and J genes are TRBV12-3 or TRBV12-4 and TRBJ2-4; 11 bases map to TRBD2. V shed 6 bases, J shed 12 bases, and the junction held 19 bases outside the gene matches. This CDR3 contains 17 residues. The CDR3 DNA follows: TGTGCCAGCAGCCATCCTCCTACTAGCGGGAGTGGAGACAATCAGTACTTC. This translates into CASSHPPTSGSGDNQYF.

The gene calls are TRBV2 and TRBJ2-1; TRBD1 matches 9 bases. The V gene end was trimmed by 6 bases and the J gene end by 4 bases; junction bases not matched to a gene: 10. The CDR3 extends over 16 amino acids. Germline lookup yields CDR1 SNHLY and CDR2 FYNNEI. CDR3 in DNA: TGTGCCAGCAGCCCGGGACAGGGATTCGAATACAATGAGCAGTTCTTC. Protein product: CASSPGQGFEYNEQFF.

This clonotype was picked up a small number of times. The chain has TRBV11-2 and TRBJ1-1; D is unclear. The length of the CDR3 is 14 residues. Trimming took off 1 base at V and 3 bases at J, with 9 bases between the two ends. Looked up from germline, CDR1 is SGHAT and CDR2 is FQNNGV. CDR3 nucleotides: TGTGCCAGCAGCTTAGGGGCACCGTACACTGAAGCTTTCTTT. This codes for CASSLGAPYTEAFF.

The CDR3 is CASSQASGEGTQYF. Written as DNA, the CDR3 is TGTGCCAGCAGCCAAGCGAGCGGGGAGGGTACGCAGTATTTT. The chain joins TRBV4-2 to TRBJ2-3, with TRBD2 matching over 7 bases. From germline, CDR1 is LGHNA and CDR2 YNFKEQ. Trimming removed 1 base from V and 8 bases from J; junction bases left unmatched: 6. The CDR3 is made up of 14 amino acids.

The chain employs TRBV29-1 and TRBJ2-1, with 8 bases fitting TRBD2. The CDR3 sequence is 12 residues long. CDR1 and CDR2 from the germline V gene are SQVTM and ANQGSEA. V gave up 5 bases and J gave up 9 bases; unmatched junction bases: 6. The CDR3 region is CSVRASGFEQFF. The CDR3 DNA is TGCAGCGTTCGTGCTAGCGGGTTTGAGCAGTTCTTC.

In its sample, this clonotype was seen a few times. Here the CDR3 reads CASRKTANTEAFF. The DNA for the CDR3 is TGTGCCAGCAGAAAAACAGCTAACACTGAAGCTTTCTTT. This chain links TRBV6-5 with TRBJ1-1; D call uncertain. Trimming pared 6 bases from V and 2 bases from J, leaving 10 bases between. CDR1 and CDR2 from the germline V gene are MNHEY and SVGAGI. This CDR3 comprises 13 residues.